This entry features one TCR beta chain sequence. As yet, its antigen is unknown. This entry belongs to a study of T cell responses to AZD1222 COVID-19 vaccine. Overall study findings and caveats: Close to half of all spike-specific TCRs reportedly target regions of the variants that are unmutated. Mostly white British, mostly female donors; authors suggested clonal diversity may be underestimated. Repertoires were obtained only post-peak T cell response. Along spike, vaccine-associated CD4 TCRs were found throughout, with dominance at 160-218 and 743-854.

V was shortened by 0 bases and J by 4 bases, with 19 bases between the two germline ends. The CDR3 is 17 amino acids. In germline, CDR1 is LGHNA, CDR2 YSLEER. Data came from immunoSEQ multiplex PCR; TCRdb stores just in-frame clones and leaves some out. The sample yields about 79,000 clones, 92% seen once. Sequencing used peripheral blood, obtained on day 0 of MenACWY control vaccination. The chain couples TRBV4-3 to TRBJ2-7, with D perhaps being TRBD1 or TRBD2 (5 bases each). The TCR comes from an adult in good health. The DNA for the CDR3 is TGCGCCAGCAGCCAAGAAAAGACTCGGGGACCGGGATACGAGCAGTACTTC. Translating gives CASSQEKTRGPGYEQYF.